These 28 T cell receptor beta chains came from one sample sequenced in a study of early T cells in non-severe SARS-CoV-2 infection. TCRdb re-called the 5' RACE reads with MiXCR, one entry per CDR3 protein. The data contain roughly 83,000 distinct CDR3 sequences, about 9.4% of them singletons. This sample comprised whole blood, obtained at baseline. The receptor source for this set is an adult who was a healthcare worker with PCR-confirmed SARS-CoV-2 infection or an uninfected control (not recorded which).

The CDR3 region has the DNA TGTGCCAGCAGTGTTAGCCCCCGAGCTAACTATGGCTACACCTTC. It encodes CASSVSPRANYGYTF. The V gene is TRBV28, the J gene TRBJ1-2; D gene uncertain. V dropped 5 bases and J dropped 0 bases, with 13 bases sitting between them. Germline CDR1 and CDR2: MDHEN and SYDVKM. The CDR3 consists of 15 residues.

This clonotype has a handful of counts. The CDR3 here is CATSTDRAGFNSPLHF. The CDR3 nucleotides are TGTGCCACCAGCACGGACAGGGCCGGCTTTAATTCACCCCTCCACTTT. The rearrangement uses TRBV15 and TRBJ1-6; 8 bases agree with TRBD1. Germline lookup yields CDR1 LNHNV and CDR2 YYDKDF (reference sequence). The CDR3 loop spans 16 amino acids. V gave up 4 bases and J gave up 6 bases; unmatched junction bases: 8.

This clonotype occurred a few times. The V gene is TRBV2, the J gene TRBJ2-7; 7 nucleotides agree with TRBD1. J gave up 3 bases and V 6 bases, and 5 bases lay outside the gene matches. This CDR3 is built from 13 residues. The V gene's germline CDR1 is SNHLY and CDR2 FYNNEI. Here the CDR3 reads CASSRGGLYEQYF. In nucleotides, the CDR3 is TGTGCCAGCAGCCGAGGGGGCCTCTACGAGCAGTACTTC.

This clonotype appeared a few times. The V call is TRBV2, the J call TRBJ2-7; D is tentatively TRBD1 or TRBD2 (5 bases each). V gave up 7 bases and J gave up 6 bases, with 19 bases separating them. The CDR3 sequence is 14 residues long. Germline V CDR1 and CDR2: SNHLY, FYNNEI. CDR3 residues: CASIKPGTPSEQYF. The CDR3 region has the DNA TGTGCCAGCATTAAGCCCGGGACCCCCTCCGAGCAGTACTTC.

Concerning this clonotype itself: Germline and junction disagree at one end, which may indicate a read error. The chain couples TRBV27 to TRBJ1-4; 8 bases are a match to TRBD1. Germline V gene sequence: CDR1 MNHEY, CDR2 SMNVEV (reference sequence). The CDR3 consists of 14 residues. CDR3 sequence reads: CASSPATGVSPYSF. CDR3 in DNA: TGTGCCAGCAGTCCCGCGACAGGGGTGAGCCCTTACTCGTTT.

Only a few counts were recorded for this clonotype. A read error may produce the germline difference seen at one junction end. The V call is TRBV6-2 or TRBV6-3, the J call TRBJ2-1; 8 bases match TRBD2. Germline lookup yields CDR1 MNHEY and CDR2 SVGEGT. CDR3 size: 11 residues. CDR3 protein: CASRSSGSSDF. The CDR3 DNA sequence: TGTGCCAGCAGATCCAGCGGGAGCTCGGACTTC.

This clonotype turned up a few times. This chain connects TRBV20-1 to TRBJ2-1; the D gene is possibly TRBD1 (6 bases). The V end lost 2 bases, the J end lost 0 bases, and 8 bases lay between the germline ends. Germline V lookup: CDR1 DFQATT, CDR2 SNEGSKA (reference sequence). This CDR3 contains 14 residues. CDR3 in amino acids: CSARRGNSYNEQFF. DNA of the CDR3: TGCAGTGCTAGAAGGGGGAACTCCTACAATGAGCAGTTCTTC.

This clonotype was picked up many times. V usage is TRBV20-1 and J usage is TRBJ1-5, with 7 bases lining up with TRBD1. V gave up 6 bases and J gave up 4 bases; unmatched junction bases: 12. Germline V gene data show CDR1 as DFQATT and CDR2 as SNEGSKA (reference sequence). This CDR3 spans 15 amino acids. The DNA for the CDR3 is TGCAGTGCCGAACCCCCGGGACAGCTTAATCAGCCCCAGCATTTT. This encodes CSAEPPGQLNQPQHF.

This chain uses TRBV24-1 with TRBJ2-1; D assignment may be TRBD1 or TRBD2 (7 bases each). Germline V gene sequence: CDR1 KGHDR, CDR2 SFDVKD. V lost 8 bases to trimming and J lost 6 bases, with 16 bases between them. The CDR3 is 14 residues long. The CDR3 DNA follows: TGTGCCACCACAGGGGGGACTATACGCAATGAGCAGTTCTTC. Its translation: CATTGGTIRNEQFF.

There are a few counts of this clonotype. The chain is built from TRBV12-3 or TRBV12-4 and TRBJ2-3; 10 bases are a match to TRBD2. Unmatched junction bases numbered 4, after V lost 7 bases and J lost 3 bases. The CDR3 covers 14 residues. The CDR3 sequence is CASITSGKTDTQYF. CDR3 DNA: TGTGCCAGCATCACTAGCGGGAAAACAGATACGCAGTATTTT.

This clonotype has at least ten counts. The chain joins TRBV27 to TRBJ2-1, with 7 positions matching TRBD2. The V gene end was trimmed by 5 bases and the J gene end by 8 bases; junction bases not matched to a gene: 15. Per germline, CDR1 MNHEY and CDR2 SMNVEV (reference sequence). The CDR3 has 16 amino acids. In nucleotides, the CDR3 is TGTGCCAGCAGTCCGATTTCGGGAGGCAGTGAGGATGAGCAGTTCTTC. As protein: CASSPISGGSEDEQFF.

This clonotype occurred a few times. CDR3: CASSLLREYNEQFF. In DNA form, the CDR3 reads TGTGCCAGCAGTTTACTGCGGGAGTACAATGAGCAGTTCTTC. V gene TRBV12-3 or TRBV12-4 combines with J gene TRBJ2-1; 7 nucleotides line up with TRBD2. The CDR3 runs to 14 residues. Losses at the gene ends were 2 bases for V and 4 bases for J; bases not matched to a gene: 2.

This clonotype was detected many times. The chain joins TRBV18 to TRBJ2-7; tentatively, D is TRBD2 (6 bases). V was clipped by 6 bases and J by 1 base, with 13 bases between them. CDR3 length equals 14 residues. Germline CDR1 and CDR2: KGHSH and LQKENI. Here the CDR3 reads CASSAGSMSYEQYF. The CDR3, as DNA: TGTGCCAGCTCGGCGGGGAGCATGTCCTACGAGCAGTACTTC.

This clonotype was recorded at least ten times. The rearrangement links TRBV5-6 to TRBJ2-7; no clear D gene. The germline V gene has CDR1 SGHDT and CDR2 YYEEEE. This CDR3 region has 15 residues. Trimming stripped 0 bases from V and 0 bases from J, with 10 bases between. The CDR3 DNA reads as TGTGCCAGCAGCTTGGTGGCGGAAATCTCCTACGAGCAGTACTTC. Its translation: CASSLVAEISYEQYF.

The J gene is TRBJ2-1, the V gene TRBV7-6; TRBD2 matches at 8 bases. V gave up 4 bases and J gave up 4 bases; unmatched junction bases: 6. The CDR3 totals 15 residues. Germline V gene data show CDR1 as SGHVS and CDR2 as FNYEAQ. CDR3 protein: CASSSQPSGYNEQFF. The CDR3 nucleotides are TGTGCCAGCAGCTCCCAGCCTAGCGGGTACAATGAGCAGTTCTTC.

The gene calls are TRBV2 and TRBJ2-5; tentatively, D is TRBD1 or TRBD2 (6 bases each). Trimming removed 7 bases at V and 4 bases at J, with 10 bases between. This CDR3 spans 12 amino acids. Germline CDR1 and CDR2: SNHLY and FYNNEI. The CDR3 coding sequence is TGTGCCAGCATCGGGGGCGGAGAGACCCAGTACTTC. Its protein is CASIGGGETQYF.

This clonotype was detected only a few times. The chain employs TRBV19 and TRBJ2-3, with D uncertain. In germline, CDR1 is LNHDA, CDR2 SQIVND (reference sequence). There are 15 residues in the CDR3. Trimming stripped 5 bases from V and 0 bases from J, with 12 bases between. CDR3 DNA: TGTGCCAGTAGTCCCAGGTCAGCGAGCACAGATACGCAGTATTTT. Protein product: CASSPRSASTDTQYF.

This clonotype appeared many times. The chain employs TRBV7-9 and TRBJ2-7; D is unclear. This CDR3 is built from 14 residues. The V gene lost 5 bases and the J gene lost 1 base, with 12 bases spanning the gap. The germline V gene encodes CDR1 SEHNR and CDR2 FQNEAQ (reference sequence). CDR3 nucleotide sequence: TGTGCCAGCAGCCAAGACCGTTTTTCCTACGAGCAGTACTTC. This encodes CASSQDRFSYEQYF. The full variable domain, in which reference TRBV7-9 and TRBJ2-7 provide the parts outside the CDR3, is DTGVSQNPRHKITKRGQNVTFRCDPISEHNRLYWYRQTLGQGPEFLTYFQNEAQLEKSRLLSDRFSAERPKGSFSTLEIQRTEQGDSAMYLCASSQDRFSYEQYFGPGTRLTVT.

This clonotype was observed a handful of times. The V call is TRBV25-1, the J call TRBJ2-1, with 8 positions matching TRBD2. The length of the CDR3 is 15 residues. The V gene's germline CDR1 is MGHDK and CDR2 SYGVNS. With V trimmed by 6 bases and J by 0 bases, 4 bases remained unmatched. In DNA form, the CDR3 reads TGTGCCAGCAGACAGAGCGGGAGCTCCTACAATGAGCAGTTCTTC. This encodes CASRQSGSSYNEQFF.

The chain couples TRBV27 to TRBJ2-1; D may correspond to TRBD1 or TRBD2 (5 bases each). This CDR3 is built from 13 residues. In germline, CDR1 is MNHEY, CDR2 SMNVEV (reference sequence). The V end was cut by 2 bases, the J end by 5 bases, with 7 bases between. CDR3 sequence: CASSLKGHNEQFF. CDR3 nucleotide sequence: TGTGCCAGCAGTTTAAAGGGACACAATGAGCAGTTCTTC.

This chain uses TRBV5-1 with TRBJ2-7, with D maybe TRBD1 (5 bases). Per the germline V gene, CDR1 is SGHRS and CDR2 is YFSETQ. CDR3 length: 12 amino acids. Trimming pared 3 bases from V and 5 bases from J, leaving 9 bases between. The CDR3 region is CASSSGIDEQYF. CDR3 coding DNA: TGCGCCAGCAGCTCAGGGATCGACGAGCAGTACTTC.

This clonotype was seen only a few times. The chain uses TRBV12-2 and TRBJ1-5; the DNA was not used to check the table's D call, TRBD1. TRBV12-2 is a listed pseudogene. The CDR3 extends over 16 amino acids. Written as DNA, the CDR3 is TGTGCAAGTCGCTCGGGGACGTCTGATAGCAATCAGCCCCAGCATTTT. Translation gives CASRSGTSDSNQPQHF.

This clonotype was seen ten or more times. The genes are TRBV20-1 and TRBJ1-5; no clear D. V shed 3 bases and J shed 9 bases, with 18 bases lying between them. This CDR3 contains 14 residues. Germline-derived CDR1 and CDR2 are DFQATT and SNEGSKA (reference sequence). In nucleotides, the CDR3 is TGCAGTGCTAGGCGGGGAGGGTCCCGTCTGCCCCAGCATTTT. This encodes CSARRGGSRLPQHF.

In its sample, this clonotype was seen a few times. This chain connects TRBV7-8 to TRBJ2-3; D is ambiguous. Germline V CDR1 and CDR2: SGHVS, FQNEAQ. Trimming cost V 2 bases and J 0 bases, with 6 bases left between them. The CDR3 loop spans 14 amino acids. The CDR3 DNA reads TGTGCCAGCAGCTTAAGGCTGAGCACAGATACGCAGTATTTT. This encodes CASSLRLSTDTQYF.

This chain joins TRBV5-4 and TRBJ2-3; TRBD2 matches at 7 bases. Germline-derived CDR1 and CDR2 are SGHNT and YYREEE (reference sequence). This CDR3 spans 14 amino acids. The J segment lost 6 bases and the V segment lost 4 bases, leaving 8 bases of the junction unmatched. CDR3 loop: CASSNGLAVDTQYF. DNA for the CDR3: TGTGCCAGCAGCAACGGCCTAGCGGTGGATACGCAGTATTTT.

The table lists this clonotype with many counts. V is TRBV2 and J is TRBJ2-3, with D uncertain. In germline, CDR1 is SNHLY, CDR2 FYNNEI. The CDR3 consists of 14 residues. V was pared by 6 bases and J by 6 bases, with 16 bases between. The CDR3 DNA follows: TGTGCCAGCAGCGCCGGGTTCCGGTACGATACGCAGTATTTT. The encoded protein is CASSAGFRYDTQYF. The full variable domain, with the rest looked up from reference TRBV2 and TRBJ2-3, is EPEVTQTPSHQVTQMGQEVILRCVPISNHLYFYWYRQILGQKVEFLVSFYNNEISEKSEIFDDQFSVERPDGSNFTLKIRSTKLEDSAMYFCASSAGFRYDTQYFGPGTRLTVL.

V and J are TRBV10-3 and TRBJ2-1; D call uncertain. Looked up from germline, CDR1 is ENHRY and CDR2 is SYGVKD. The CDR3 extends over 15 amino acids. The V gene lost 2 bases and the J gene lost 5 bases, with 13 bases spanning the gap. In DNA form, the CDR3 reads TGTGCCATCAGTGAGCCCTCGGCGGTCAACAATGAGCAGTTCTTC. It specifies CAISEPSAVNNEQFF.

The gene calls are TRBV7-6 and TRBJ2-2, with D tentatively TRBD1 or TRBD2 (5 bases each). V gave up 5 bases and J gave up 1 base, with 11 bases separating them. The CDR3 extends over 15 amino acids. Germline CDR1 reads SGHVS; CDR2 reads FNYEAQ. The CDR3 DNA reads TGTGCCAGCAGCCACGGGACCGTGAACACCGGGGAGCTGTTTTTT. As protein: CASSHGTVNTGELFF.